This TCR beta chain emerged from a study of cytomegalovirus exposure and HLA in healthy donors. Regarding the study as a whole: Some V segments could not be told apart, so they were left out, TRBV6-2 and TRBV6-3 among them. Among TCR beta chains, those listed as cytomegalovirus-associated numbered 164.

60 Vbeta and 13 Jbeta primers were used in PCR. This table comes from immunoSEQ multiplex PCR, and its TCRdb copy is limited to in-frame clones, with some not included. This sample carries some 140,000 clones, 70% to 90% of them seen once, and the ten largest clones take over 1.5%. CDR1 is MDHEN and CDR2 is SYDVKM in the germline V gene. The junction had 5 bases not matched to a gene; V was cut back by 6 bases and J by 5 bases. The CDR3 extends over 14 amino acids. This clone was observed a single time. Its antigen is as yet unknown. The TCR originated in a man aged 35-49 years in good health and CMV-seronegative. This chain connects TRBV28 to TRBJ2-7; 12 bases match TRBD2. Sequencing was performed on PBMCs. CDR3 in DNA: TGTGCCAGCAGCAAACTAGCGGGAGGCGACGAGCAGTACTTC. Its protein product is CASSKLAGGDEQYF.